Given below is one T cell receptor (beta chain) in context. The source of the sample is a study of identical twins. With 1 base removed from V and 4 bases from J, the gap between germline ends came to 13 bases. The CDR3 is made up of 16 amino acids. A single record per CDR3 protein comes from TCRdb applying MiXCR to the 5' RACE reads. The sample has approximately 260,000 distinct CDR3 sequences, about 8.5% seen once; the top ten hold roughly 3%. Another study also made use of these data, one on yellow fever vaccine responses in identical twins.

The source of this sequence is a woman in her late teens or twenties in good health. Sequenced: CD8+ T cells sorted from blood. This chain joins TRBV12-3 or TRBV12-4 and TRBJ2-2; either TRBD1 or TRBD2 may fit D (5 bases each). The CDR3 nucleotides are TGTGCCAGCAGTTTAGAATCGGGGCAAGCCACCGGGGAGCTGTTTTTT. The encoded protein is CASSLESGQATGELFF.